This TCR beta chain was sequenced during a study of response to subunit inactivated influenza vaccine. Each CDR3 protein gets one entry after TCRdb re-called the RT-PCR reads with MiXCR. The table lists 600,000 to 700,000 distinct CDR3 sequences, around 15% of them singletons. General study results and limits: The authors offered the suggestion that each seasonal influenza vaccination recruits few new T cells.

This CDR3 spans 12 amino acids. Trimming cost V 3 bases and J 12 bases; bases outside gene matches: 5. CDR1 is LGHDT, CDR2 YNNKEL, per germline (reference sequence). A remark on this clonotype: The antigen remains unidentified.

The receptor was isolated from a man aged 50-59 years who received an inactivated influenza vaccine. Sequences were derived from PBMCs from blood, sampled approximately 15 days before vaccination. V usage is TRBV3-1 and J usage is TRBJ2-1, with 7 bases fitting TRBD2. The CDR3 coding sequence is TGTGCCAGCAGCCACGGGACTAACTCGCAGTTCTTC. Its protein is CASSHGTNSQFF.